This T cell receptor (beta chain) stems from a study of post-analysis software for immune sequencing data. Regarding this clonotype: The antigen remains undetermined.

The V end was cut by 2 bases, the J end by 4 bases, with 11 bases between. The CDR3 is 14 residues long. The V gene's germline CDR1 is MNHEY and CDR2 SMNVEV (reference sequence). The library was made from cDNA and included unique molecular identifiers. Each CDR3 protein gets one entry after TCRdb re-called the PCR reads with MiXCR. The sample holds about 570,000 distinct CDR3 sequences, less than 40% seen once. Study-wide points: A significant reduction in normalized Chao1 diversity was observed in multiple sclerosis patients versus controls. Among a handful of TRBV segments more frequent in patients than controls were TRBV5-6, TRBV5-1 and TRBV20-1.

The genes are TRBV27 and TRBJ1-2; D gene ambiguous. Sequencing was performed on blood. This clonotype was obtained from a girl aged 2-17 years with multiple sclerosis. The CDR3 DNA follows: TGTGCCAGCAGTTTACGTAGGGATGCCTATGGCTACACCTTC. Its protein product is CASSLRRDAYGYTF.